This T cell receptor (beta chain) appears in the sequencing data of a study of cytotoxic CD8 clonotypes in ibrutinib-treated CLL (TCRdb year 2021). In the study overall: The cohort had some eleven relapsed/refractory and approximately 15 treatment-naive patients; 17 to 18 were IGHV unmutated. Partial responses were observed in some 24 patients and complete responses in 2; after a median follow-up of around 68 months, remission was maintained in 15 or so patients and progression was observed in approximately twelve. Samples at response were collected after a median of roughly 13 months of treatment, with a range of 6 to 36 months. An average of roughly 250,000 productive templates and 94,082 productive rearrangements was obtained per sample. Longitudinal samples were obtainable from 26 of the 86 participants in the trial. Cryopreserved peripheral blood mononuclear cells were collected at three points: before therapy, at response, and at either sustained remission or disease progression. All remission and progressive disease samples were collected while patients were still receiving ibrutinib. Study-wide findings and limitations: Clonality increased at ibrutinib response, stayed stable in sustained remission, and fell back toward baseline at progression. Sustained-remission and progressing patients did not have matched sampling times, and lymph node repertoires were not examined. Public clonotypes were rare and either shrank or stayed stable during treatment, and the rise in clonality at ibrutinib response reflected expansion of private clonotypes. At baseline, clonality was higher than in age-matched healthy donors and showed a strong correlation with circulating CD8+ T-cell counts.

The time point label, as the study defines it: progressive disease on ibrutinib. For TCR beta library preparation, about 2 micrograms of genomic DNA were extracted from the cryopreserved PBMCs. Longitudinal blood samples from CLL patients on ibrutinib monotherapy were analyzed using high-throughput TCR beta sequencing. The patients took part in an open-label, single-center phase 2 trial of ibrutinib monotherapy. The CDR3 numbers 14 residues from cysteine through phenylalanine. Only the CDR3 region is kept as DNA, spanning 42 bases read in frame from base 1. V loses 5 bases of germline sequence and J loses 7 bases, and the interval between the two ends is 17 bases. The germline V gene encodes CDR1 SGHTA and CDR2 FQGNSA. The goal of deep resolution MiSeq sequencing was a depth between 1 in 1 million and 1 in 200,000 T cells, and coverage averaged 10x per clonotype. The immunoSEQ hsTCRB Kit was used to generate TCR beta libraries. As for the authors' bioinformatics: Data were analyzed with ImmunoSEQ Data Assistant and ImmunoSEQ Analyzer, with V, D and J genes assigned per IMGT definitions. Clonality was computed as one minus normalized Shannon entropy of productive rearrangement frequencies, ranging from 0 to 1. Public clonotype analysis was restricted to overrepresented clonotypes comprising at least 0.05% of each patient's repertoire. Some 14 age-matched healthy donor repertoires from immuneACCESS served as clonality controls. What TCRdb holds here is the immuneACCESS table cut down to in-frame rearrangements. Part of the clones is not present; checked against another copy, under half of the missing clones reflect an unresolved V gene, and the others are unexplained. The V and J calls and clone size come from that table; D and trimming were worked out from the DNA. The sample table holds just over 35,000 clones, of which about two thirds were seen once. Jointly, the top ten make up around 15% of the sample.

About this clone itself: This receptor's antigen is unknown. One base away there is no much larger clone; base qualities are not given.

The starting material was PBMCs, obtained at disease progression, from a patient treated with ibrutinib. Recombination connected TRBV7-2 to TRBJ1-1; TRBD1 could be the D gene, as 6 bases match. The sequence was obtained from a human donor with chronic lymphocytic leukemia. CDR3 protein: CASSLIGGAGEAFF. In nucleotide form, the sequence is TGTGCCAGCAGCCTGATAGGGGGGGCCGGTGAAGCTTTCTTT. Outside the CDR3, residues come from the reference TRBV7-2 and TRBJ1-1 proteins, so the full variable domain is: GAGVSQSPSNKVTEKGKDVELRCDPISGHTALYWYRQSLGQGLEFLIYFQGNSAPDKSGLPSDRFSAERTGGSVSTLTIQRTQQEDSAVYLCASSLIGGAGEAFFGQGTRLTVV.